This T cell receptor beta chain is from a study of PD-1 blockade in classical Hodgkin lymphoma. Time point noted: newly diagnosed, previously untreated cHL patient sample. What served as comparison were PBMCs in newly diagnosed, untreated classical Hodgkin lymphoma. Overall study findings and caveats: Why repertoires differed is undefined; disease activity or prior therapy possibly contributed. Reports indicated that newly diagnosed patients had lower baseline TCR diversity than healthy donors did.

About this clone itself: Its antigen is not identified.

Measured with immunoSEQ multiplex PCR; TCRdb has only the in-frame clones, and not every one. The table shows 20,000 to 25,000 clones, with roughly 94% occurring only once. Germline V lookup: CDR1 SGHDT, CDR2 YYEEEE. The CDR3 spans 15 residues. Germline trimming cut 3 bases from V and 5 bases from J; bases unmatched to any gene: 11. Material: peripheral blood mononuclear cells (PBMCs). This clonotype originated in a human donor with classical Hodgkin lymphoma. The chain couples TRBV5-6 to TRBJ2-7, with TRBD1 matching over 7 bases. CDR3 sequence reads: CASSSRTGPLNEQYF. For the CDR3, the DNA is TGTGCCAGCAGCTCACGGACAGGACCCCTCAACGAGCAGTACTTC.